This section outlines one T cell receptor (beta chain) sequence together with its context. The antigen this receptor binds is unknown. No quality values exist for individual bases; no much larger clone is one base distant. This specimen belongs to a study of blood T cell repertoires in COVID-19 (dated by TCRdb to 2018 to 2021). Describing the broader study: Samples from collaborators originated in the United States, Italy and Spain and spanned both the acute and convalescent phases of COVID-19. The prospective study material was composed of cDNA or gDNA derived from T cells, B-cell-depleted T cells, or PBMCs. The dataset comprised deeply sampled blood TCRbeta repertoires from subjects exposed to, actively infected with, or recovered from COVID-19. The repertoires were released in a freely available public database intended as a resource for research on the immune response to SARS-CoV-2. Samples came from the ongoing ImmuneRACE study (first 160 participants) plus 1,254 subjects from 6 global collaborators. Sample metadata almost always included a de-identified subject ID, COVID-19 status, age in years and sex. Where available, HLA class I and class II types were obtained from metadata supplied by the sample provider rather than from assay-based typing.

Collaborating institutions collected whole blood in K2EDTA tubes following their own protocols. For TCRbeta analysis, collaborators shipped samples in one of three forms: frozen whole blood, isolated PBMCs, or DNA extracted from either of those sample types. TCRbeta CDR3 regions were amplified from genomic DNA by means of the immunoSEQ Assay, a bias-controlled multiplex PCR. The paper's data handling went like this. Nucleated cell counts per sample were estimated from amplification of reference gene primers within the assay. To quantify the absolute abundance of each unique TCRbeta CDR3 rearrangement, sequence reads were collapsed and filtered. Productive Simpson clonality was computed per sample as the square root of Simpson's diversity index over productive rearrangements. The table was pulled from immuneACCESS by TCRdb, which kept in-frame rearrangements only. Such tables lose some clones; where checked, under half of the loss comes from unresolved V genes, and the rest has no known cause. That table supplies the V and J calls and clone size; D and trimming were determined from the DNA. For this sample the table gives just under 300,000 clones, of which around 86% were detected only once. 1% to 1.5% of the sample is in the top ten clones.

Points the paper makes about the study in general: The amount of clinical and demographic metadata varied by source and participant and was provided uncurated.

V and J are truncated by 0 bases and 10 bases respectively, leaving an intervening sequence of 19 bases. In the germline V gene (reference sequence), CDR1 corresponds to LGHDT and CDR2 to YNNKEL. The CDR3 sequence holds 16 residues, the cysteine and phenylalanine included. Only CDR3 DNA is held: 48 bases, read in frame from base 1. The V and J genes are TRBV3-1 (or the pseudogene TRBV3-2) and TRBJ2-1; TRBD2 is a weak D gene call, 5 bases matching. The sequencing sample was made of peripheral blood. The TCR comes from a man aged 65 to 85 with acute or convalescent COVID-19. The CDR3: CASSQDFGLPSREQFF. The DNA sequence is as follows: TGTGCCAGCAGCCAAGATTTCGGACTCCCTTCTAGAGAGCAGTTCTTC.